Presented here are 30 T cell receptor beta chains from one specimen sequenced in a study of shared clonotypes between healthy human individuals. Profiled with immunoSEQ multiplex PCR; TCRdb holds only in-frame clones, not every one. The sample lists fewer than 1.6 million clones, around 98.5% seen once, with about 0.34% in the top ten. Sequenced: naive CD4+ T cells sorted from blood. Described subset: CD45RA+ positively selected. Every receptor here comes from a man in his thirties or forties in good health.

The chain uses TRBV5-1 and TRBJ1-1; possible D gene TRBD1, 5 bases. V lost 0 bases and J lost 8, with 17 bases in between. This CDR3 is 15 amino acids long. Germline CDR1 SGHRS, CDR2 YFSETQ. The CDR3 DNA reads TGCGCCAGCAGCTTGGGGGCAGGGAACACCCAGGAAGCTTTCTTT. Translating gives CASSLGAGNTQEAFF.

This clone was seen only once. The chain is built from TRBV5-6 and TRBJ2-1; 8 nucleotides line up with TRBD2. V lost 5 bases to trimming and J lost 8 bases; unmatched junction nucleotides: 12. This CDR3 contains 15 residues. Germline lookup yields CDR1 SGHDT and CDR2 YYEEEE. Written as DNA, the CDR3 is TGTGCCAGCAGAAATACCGGGACTAGTTATCATGAGCAGTTCTTC. It translates to CASRNTGTSYHEQFF.

The chain employs TRBV5-1 and TRBJ1-1; the D is unclear. CDR1 and CDR2 from the germline V gene are SGHRS and YFSETQ. V lost 2 bases, J lost 3 bases, and 11 bases lay in between. This CDR3 has 14 residues. CDR3 loop: CASSFAVVDTEAFF. The CDR3 DNA reads TGCGCCAGCAGCTTCGCAGTTGTGGACACTGAAGCTTTCTTT.

Note on this clone: One end of the junction is discordant with germline, which a read error may explain. The sample has other DNA sequences that encode this CDR3 too. Here the CDR3 reads CASSPRHVMGWEPGELFF. CDR3 nucleotides: TGTGCCAGCAGCCCACGCCATGTAATGGGATGGGAACCCGGGGAGCTGTTTTTT. The chain employs TRBV5-1 and TRBJ2-2; D gene unclear. CDR3 length: 18 amino acids. The V gene's germline CDR1 is SGHRS and CDR2 YFSETQ. Together with reference TRBV5-1 and TRBJ2-2, the CDR3 gives the full variable domain: KAGVTQTPRYLIKTRGQQVTLSCSPISGHRSVSWYQQTPGQGLQFLFEYFSETQRNKGNFPGRFSGRQFSNSRSEMNVSTLELGDSALYLCASSPRHVMGWEPGELFFGEGSRLTVL.

Only one count was recorded for this clone. The CDR3 coding sequence is TGCGCCAGCAGCACAGGAACAGGGACCCCACACACAGATACGCAGTATTTT. Translation gives CASSTGTGTPHTDTQYF. The rearrangement uses TRBV5-1 and TRBJ2-3, with D tentatively TRBD1 (6 bases). This CDR3 contains 17 residues. CDR1 is SGHRS, CDR2 YFSETQ, per germline. V dropped 4 bases and J dropped 2 bases, with 20 bases sitting between them.

The gene calls are TRBV5-8 and TRBJ2-1, with D perhaps TRBD2 (5 bases). Germline values: CDR1 SGHTS, CDR2 YDEGEE. The CDR3 has 15 residues. Trimming stripped 0 bases from V and 5 bases from J, with 12 bases between. CDR3 nucleotides: TGTGCCAGCAGCTTGGGCAGGAGGCAGGACAATGAGCAGTTCTTC. Its protein product is CASSLGRRQDNEQFF. Variable domain in full (rest from reference TRBV5-8 and TRBJ2-1): EAGVTQSPTHLIKTRGQQATLRCSPISGHTSVYWYQQALGLGLQFLLWYDEGEERNRGNFPPRFSGRQFPNYSSELNVNALELEDSALYLCASSLGRRQDNEQFFGPGTRLTVL.

The rearrangement links TRBV5-4 to TRBJ1-4; perhaps TRBD1 as D (5 bases). This CDR3 has 14 amino acids. With 1 base removed from V and 4 bases from J, the gap between germline ends came to 8 bases. The germline V gene has CDR1 SGHNT and CDR2 YYREEE (reference sequence). CDR3 protein: CASSLRQGNEKLFF. CDR3 DNA: TGTGCCAGCAGCTTGAGGCAGGGTAATGAAAAACTGTTTTTT.

A single count supports this clone. The CDR3 DNA reads TGTGCCAGCAGTGTGGTCGGGGATCAGCCCCAGCATTTT. Translation: CASSVVGDQPQHF. V usage is TRBV6-1 and J usage is TRBJ1-5; D is unclear. The CDR3 spans 13 residues. The V end was cut by 4 bases, the J end by 5 bases, with 9 bases between. Per germline, CDR1 MNHNS and CDR2 SASEGT.

The V gene is TRBV28, the J gene TRBJ2-7, with unresolved D. Trimming pared 7 bases from V and 0 bases from J, leaving 13 bases between. Germline loops: CDR1 MDHEN, CDR2 SYDVKM. The CDR3 spans 14 residues. The CDR3 spells CASIQGLGSYEQYF. For the CDR3, the DNA is TGTGCCAGCATCCAAGGTTTGGGCTCCTACGAGCAGTACTTC.

The chain links TRBV10-3 to TRBJ2-7, with D possibly TRBD2 on 6 matching bases. Looked up from germline, CDR1 is ENHRY and CDR2 is SYGVKD. The CDR3 runs 14 residues. V was trimmed by 7 bases and J by 0 bases, leaving 13 bases between them. This CDR3 reads CAIKGTSSSYEQYF. The CDR3 nucleotides read TGTGCCATCAAGGGGACTTCAAGCTCCTACGAGCAGTACTTC.

V and J are TRBV11-2 and TRBJ2-5; unclear D gene. The germline CDR1 and CDR2 sequences are SGHAT and FQNNGV. V was cut by 1 base and J by 2 bases, with 14 bases left in between. The CDR3 spans 16 residues. In DNA form, the CDR3 reads TGTGCCAGCAGCTTAGTTGCTCGGACCCCACAAGAGACCCAGTACTTC. It encodes CASSLVARTPQETQYF.

V is TRBV13 and J is TRBJ2-3; the match to TRBD2 covers 12 bases. The CDR3 contains 20 residues. Germline V CDR1 and CDR2: PRHDT, FYEKMQ (reference sequence). V trimming: 5 bases; J trimming: 3 bases; junction bases outside the gene matches: 18. CDR3 DNA sequence: TGTGCCAGCAGCCTCCGTGGCACGCTAGCGGGAGGGGGACCAACAGATACGCAGTATTTT. It codes for CASSLRGTLAGGGPTDTQYF.

For this clone: The germline gene is not matched at one end of the junction; a read error may be the cause. This chain joins TRBV6-1 and TRBJ2-2; TRBD1 matches at 8 bases. From germline, CDR1 is MNHNS and CDR2 SASEGT. CDR3 size: 18 residues. The CDR3 here is CASSEGDRGEEVTGELFF. DNA for the CDR3: TGTGCCAGCAGCGAAGGAGACAGGGGAGAGGAGGTCACCGGGGAGCTGTTTTTT.

V and J are TRBV29-1 and TRBJ2-3; unclear D gene. The CDR3 covers 11 residues. The V gene lost 2 bases and the J gene lost 4 bases, with 4 bases spanning the gap. Per germline, CDR1 SQVTM and CDR2 ANQGSEA. CDR3 nucleotides: TGCAGCGTTGAAAGTTCAGATACGCAGTATTTT. Translated, it gives CSVESSDTQYF.

The chain carries TRBV11-3 and TRBJ2-2, with D unclear. Looked up from germline, CDR1 is SGHNT and CDR2 is YENEEA. This CDR3 contains 13 residues. V lost 0 bases and J 8 bases, leaving 7 bases between the germline ends. CDR3 sequence: CASSLDGLGELFF. The CDR3 region has the DNA TGTGCCAGCAGCTTAGACGGGTTGGGGGAGCTGTTTTTT.

The rearrangement joins TRBV7-2 to TRBJ2-6, with 7 positions matching TRBD2. V was clipped by 6 bases and J by 2 bases; unmatched bases: 7. This CDR3 region has 16 residues. Germline V gene data show CDR1 as SGHTA and CDR2 as FQGNSA. The DNA of the CDR3 is TGTGCCAGCAGTCATGCGGGAGCTCCTGGGGCCAACGTCCTGACTTTC. Protein sequence: CASSHAGAPGANVLTF.

Worth noting for this clone: The sample has other DNA sequences that encode this CDR3 too. The chain links TRBV9 to TRBJ2-3, with 11 bases matching TRBD2. Germline lookup yields CDR1 SGDLS and CDR2 YYNGEE. The CDR3 is 16 amino acids. Unmatched junction bases numbered 4, after V lost 2 bases and J lost 2 bases. DNA of the CDR3: TGTGCCAGCAGCGTGGGACTAGCGGCGTCCACAGATACGCAGTATTTT. Residues: CASSVGLAASTDTQYF.

The chain recombines TRBV5-1 with TRBJ2-1; TRBD2 matches 7 bases. The trim removed 7 bases at V and 2 bases at J, leaving 9 bases unmatched. This CDR3 has 15 amino acids. From germline, CDR1 is SGHRS and CDR2 YFSETQ. CDR3 in DNA: TGCGCCAGCTTTACCGCGGGAGCCCCCTACAATGAGCAGTTCTTC. Translating it yields CASFTAGAPYNEQFF.

The rearrangement joins TRBV6-4 to TRBJ2-7; 7 nucleotides align to TRBD2. CDR1 is MRHNA and CDR2 is SNTAGT in the germline V gene. This CDR3 comprises 13 residues. Trimming at V came to 8 bases and at J to 4 bases, leaving 8 bases not matched to a gene. CDR3 amino acids: CASGGTTEYEQYF. CDR3 DNA sequence: TGTGCCAGCGGTGGGACTACCGAATACGAGCAGTACTTC.

V is TRBV30 and J is TRBJ2-7; tentatively, D is TRBD1 or TRBD2 (6 bases each). This CDR3 comprises 12 residues. Trimming removed 0 bases from V and 7 bases from J, with 10 bases in between. Looked up from germline, CDR1 is GTSNPN and CDR2 is SVGIG (reference sequence). This CDR3 reads CAWSVRGREQYF. The DNA of the CDR3 is TGTGCCTGGAGTGTACGGGGGCGGGAGCAGTACTTC.

This clone was found once. The genes are TRBV28 and TRBJ2-7; D possibly matches TRBD1 or TRBD2 (5 bases each). This CDR3 comprises 15 residues. Trimming took 5 bases from V and 3 from J, leaving 17 bases between them. CDR1 and CDR2 (germline): MDHEN, SYDVKM. CDR3 amino acids: CASSLRGLGLYEQYF. The DNA of the CDR3 is TGTGCCAGCAGTCTACGGGGCCTCGGGCTCTACGAGCAGTACTTC.

This CDR3 is CASSPRVSGANVLTF. CDR3 sequence (DNA): TGCGCCAGCAGCCCCAGGGTCTCTGGGGCCAACGTCCTGACTTTC. V gene TRBV5-1 combines with J gene TRBJ2-6; a possible D gene is TRBD1 (5 bases). Germline V gene sequence: CDR1 SGHRS, CDR2 YFSETQ. The V and J ends lost 4 bases and 0 bases respectively, with 8 bases between them. This CDR3 comprises 15 residues.

V is TRBV5-1 and J is TRBJ2-7, with TRBD1 matching 10 bases. The CDR3 covers 18 residues. Germline V lookup: CDR1 SGHRS, CDR2 YFSETQ. Trimming at V came to 4 bases and at J to 3 bases, leaving 16 bases not matched to a gene. In nucleotides, the CDR3 is TGCGCCAGCAGCGCCTGGACAGGGGGAGTCGGCGCGGGCTACGAGCAGTACTTC. It is translated as CASSAWTGGVGAGYEQYF.

The chain uses TRBV11-2 and TRBJ2-6; D unresolved. The CDR3 is made up of 16 amino acids. Trimming stripped 1 base from V and 4 bases from J, with 11 bases between. Germline V gene lookup returns CDR1 SGHAT and CDR2 FQNNGV. Here the CDR3 reads CASSLVVRSGANVLTF. The CDR3 region has the DNA TGTGCCAGCAGCTTAGTAGTACGATCCGGGGCCAACGTCCTGACTTTC. Based on the CDR3 plus reference TRBV11-2 and TRBJ2-6, the full variable domain is EAGVAQSPRYKIIEKRQSVAFWCNPISGHATLYWYQQILGQGPKLLIQFQNNGVVDDSQLPKDRFSAERLKGVDSTLKIQPAKLEDSAVYLCASSLVVRSGANVLTFGAGSRLTVL.

This sequence joins TRBV11-3 and TRBJ2-2, with D hard to call. The length of the CDR3 is 13 residues. V shed 5 bases and J shed 4 bases, with 8 bases lying between them. Germline CDR1 is SGHNT and CDR2 is YENEEA. The CDR3: CASSLSITGELFF. The CDR3, as DNA: TGTGCCAGCAGCCTCAGCATCACCGGGGAGCTGTTTTTT. Drawing the rest from reference TRBV11-3 and TRBJ2-2, the complete variable domain is EAGVVQSPRYKIIEKKQPVAFWCNPISGHNTLYWYLQNLGQGPELLIRYENEEAVDDSQLPKDRFSAERLKGVDSTLKIQPAELGDSAVYLCASSLSITGELFFGEGSRLTVL.

V usage is TRBV11-2 and J usage is TRBJ2-3, with a possible D match to TRBD2 (6 bases). Trimming left V 5 bases short and J 0 bases short, with 15 bases between. Looked up from germline, CDR1 is SGHAT and CDR2 is FQNNGV. The length of the CDR3 is 16 residues. The CDR3 DNA follows: TGTGCCAGCAGCCCCCGTAGCGGTGTTAGCACAGATACGCAGTATTTT. Protein sequence: CASSPRSGVSTDTQYF.

The J gene is TRBJ2-3, the V gene TRBV19, with D possibly called TRBD1 or TRBD2 (5 bases each). Between the trimmed V and J ends, which lost 9 bases and 2 bases, there was a span of 18 bases. Germline assignment: CDR1 LNHDA and CDR2 SQIVND (reference sequence). CDR3 length: 15 residues. The CDR3 region has the DNA TGTGCCAGCAGTCCGCGGTGGGGGAACACAGATACGCAGTATTTT. Translated, it gives CASSPRWGNTDTQYF.

The V call is TRBV30, the J call TRBJ2-1, with 12 bases matching TRBD2. The CDR3 spans 15 residues. The trim removed 3 bases at V and 12 bases at J, leaving 12 bases unmatched. The germline V gene encodes CDR1 GTSNPN and CDR2 SVGIG (reference sequence). The CDR3 DNA reads TGTGCCTGGAGGTGGACTAGCGGGACCCGTAGCGGGCAGTTCTTC. This gives the protein CAWRWTSGTRSGQFF.

The chain uses TRBV18 and TRBJ2-5, with TRBD2 as a possible D gene (6 bases). The CDR3 sequence is 15 residues long. Germline CDR1 KGHSH, CDR2 LQKENI. V lost 0 bases, J lost 2 bases, and 10 bases lay in between. The chain's CDR3 is CASSPPSGLQETQYF. The DNA for the CDR3 is TGTGCCAGCTCACCACCTAGCGGACTACAAGAGACCCAGTACTTC.

The gene calls are TRBV7-9 and TRBJ2-7; TRBD2 aligns across 11 bases. Germline trimming cut 5 bases from V and 3 bases from J; bases unmatched to any gene: 12. Germline V gene data show CDR1 as SEHNR and CDR2 as FQNEAQ (reference sequence). This CDR3 region has 17 residues. CDR3 region: CASSPSLLAGDLYEQYF. CDR3 sequence (DNA): TGTGCCAGCAGCCCCTCGTTACTAGCGGGGGACCTCTACGAGCAGTACTTC.